The next 25 T cell receptor beta chains were all read from a single sample in a study of beta chain features in type 1 diabetes. Investigators reverse transcribed all isolated RNA, so they sequenced expressed TCRB transcripts. The table came from immunoSEQ multiplex PCR; TCRdb's copy has only in-frame clones and leaves some out. Of 330,000 or so clones in the sample, 11% to 15% are singletons; the top ten hold over 5.5%. The sample comprised central memory CD4+ T cells from blood. These receptors originate from a man aged 30 to 39 in good health.

The V gene is TRBV19, the J gene TRBJ1-1; D remains ambiguous. In germline, CDR1 is LNHDA, CDR2 SQIVND (reference sequence). CDR3 length: 15 amino acids. Trimming shortened V by 2 bases and J by 3 bases, and 13 bases separated the two germline ends. CDR3 DNA sequence: TGTGCCAGTAGTATAACCGGGCCCCGGCACACTGAAGCTTTCTTT. It is translated as CASSITGPRHTEAFF.

This clone was counted between two and nine times. This chain's CDR3 is CASSFGSGTIQFF. The CDR3 bases are TGTGCCAGCAGTTTTGGTAGCGGGACCATACAGTTCTTC. This chain joins TRBV28 and TRBJ2-1; the match to TRBD2 covers 8 bases. The trim removed 3 bases at V and 13 bases at J, leaving 8 bases unmatched. Germline CDR1 and CDR2: MDHEN and SYDVKM. The CDR3 totals 13 residues. The full variable domain, completed using reference TRBV28 and TRBJ2-1, is DVKVTQSSRYLVKRTGEKVFLECVQDMDHENMFWYRQDPGLGLRLIYFSYDVKMKEKGDIPEGYSVSREKKERFSLILESASTNQTSMYLCASSFGSGTIQFFGPGTRLTVL.

This clone was seen more than once but under ten times. The chain uses TRBV23-1 and TRBJ1-4, with D uncertain. TRBV23-1 is noted as an ORF with a role that remains uncertain. Trimming pared 4 bases from V and 7 bases from J, leaving 28 bases between. CDR3 length: 19 residues. DNA of the CDR3: TGCGCCAGCAGTCGGGTTAGGGCGGCTGTCGGTCGTGATCCTGAAAAACTGTTTTTT. Translated, it gives CASSRVRAAVGRDPEKLFF.

This clone was observed a few times. V gene TRBV6-5 combines with J gene TRBJ1-6; D is uncertain. Germline CDR1 is MNHEY and CDR2 is SVGAGI. The CDR3 has 14 residues. V lost 5 bases, J lost 9 bases, and 14 bases lay in between. The CDR3 loop reads CASSEQLRGSPLHF. CDR3 DNA sequence: TGTGCCAGCAGTGAACAGCTCCGGGGTTCACCCCTCCACTTT.

The J gene is TRBJ1-1, the V gene TRBV6-6; no definite D call. The CDR3 runs 14 residues. The V and J ends lost 6 bases and 1 base respectively, with 12 bases between them. CDR1 and CDR2 (germline): MNHNY, SVGAGI (reference sequence). The CDR3 loop reads CASRAGLPNTEAFF. DNA of the CDR3: TGTGCCAGCAGAGCCGGACTCCCGAACACTGAAGCTTTCTTT.

V gene TRBV6-5 combines with J gene TRBJ2-5; 12 nucleotides match TRBD1. V shed 5 bases, J shed 2 bases, and the junction held 3 bases outside the gene matches. CDR1 MNHEY and CDR2 SVGAGI come from the germline V gene. This CDR3 has 15 residues. The CDR3 reads CASSRDRGRQETQYF. Written as DNA, the CDR3 is TGTGCCAGCAGTCGGGACAGGGGGCGTCAAGAGACCCAGTACTTC.

This chain joins TRBV18 and TRBJ2-1; the D is unclear. The V end was cut by 6 bases, the J end by 2 bases, with 14 bases between. Germline V lookup: CDR1 KGHSH, CDR2 LQKENI. The CDR3 runs 15 residues. CDR3 coding DNA: TGTGCCAGCTCCCCCGGGCCTTTAACCTACAATGAGCAGTTCTTC. This codes for CASSPGPLTYNEQFF.

The CDR3, as DNA: TGTGCCAGCAGTGAATTAGGCGGGGGGACAGATACGCAGTATTTT. Residues: CASSELGGGTDTQYF. The gene calls are TRBV25-1 and TRBJ2-3; TRBD2 aligns across 8 bases. The CDR3 has 15 residues. Trimming removed 1 base from V and 3 bases from J; junction bases left unmatched: 3. From germline, CDR1 is MGHDK and CDR2 SYGVNS.

This clone appeared a few times. J is TRBJ1-6 and V is TRBV5-6; D is perhaps TRBD1 (5 bases). The CDR3 contains 15 residues. The V end lost 1 base, the J end lost 10 bases, and 15 bases lay between the germline ends. CDR1 and CDR2 from the germline V gene are SGHDT and YYEEEE. In nucleotides, the CDR3 is TGTGCCAGCAGCTTGAGGGACTGGCGCGGATCACCCCTCCACTTT. This encodes CASSLRDWRGSPLHF.

J is TRBJ2-3 and V is TRBV7-9, with D possibly TRBD1 on 6 matching bases. Trimming cost V 5 bases and J 5 bases, with 20 bases left between them. In germline, CDR1 is SEHNR, CDR2 FQNEAQ (reference sequence). The CDR3 totals 16 residues. Here the CDR3 DNA reads TGTGCCAGCAGCCTTAGGGCGACAGGCGCCTTAGATACGCAGTATTTT. It specifies CASSLRATGALDTQYF.

This clone was observed a handful of times. The rearrangement uses TRBV28 and TRBJ1-2, with D unresolved. The CDR3 loop spans 13 amino acids. V lost 6 bases, J lost 4 bases, and 12 bases lay in between. Germline V gene lookup returns CDR1 MDHEN and CDR2 SYDVKM. CDR3 amino acids: CASRSPMGYGYTF. DNA for the CDR3: TGTGCCAGCAGGTCCCCGATGGGCTATGGCTACACCTTC.

This rearrangement joins TRBV7-9 to TRBJ2-2; 11 bases align to TRBD2. The CDR3 sequence is 15 residues long. V gave up 5 bases and J gave up 7 bases; unmatched junction bases: 6. Germline loops: CDR1 SEHNR, CDR2 FQNEAQ (reference sequence). The CDR3 spells CASSRTSGSYGELFF. The CDR3 nucleotides are TGTGCCAGCAGCAGAACTAGCGGGAGCTACGGGGAGCTGTTTTTT.

This clone has at least ten counts. This chain connects TRBV9 to TRBJ1-4; D gene uncertain. The V and J ends lost 0 bases and 5 bases respectively, with 11 bases between them. Per the germline V gene, CDR1 is SGDLS and CDR2 is YYNGEE. The CDR3 spans 15 residues. The CDR3: CASSVVGSKNEKLFF. CDR3 bases: TGTGCCAGCAGCGTAGTTGGCAGCAAGAATGAAAAACTGTTTTTT.

The chain uses TRBV5-4 and TRBJ1-5; D gene unclear. The V and J ends lost 3 bases and 0 bases respectively, with 10 bases between them. This CDR3 region has 15 residues. Germline CDR1 reads SGHNT; CDR2 reads YYREEE (reference sequence). CDR3 sequence reads: CASSSRVVSNQPQHF. CDR3 nucleotides: TGTGCCAGCAGCTCAAGGGTTGTTAGCAATCAGCCCCAGCATTTT.

The CDR3: CASRGLAGVPDTQYF. CDR3 DNA: TGTGCCAGCCGGGGACTAGCGGGAGTTCCAGATACGCAGTATTTT. This chain joins TRBV6-1 and TRBJ2-3; 14 bases map to TRBD2. Germline V lookup: CDR1 MNHNS, CDR2 SASEGT. Germline trimming cut 8 bases from V and 4 bases from J; bases unmatched to any gene: 5. The CDR3 totals 15 residues.

The chain employs TRBV11-2 and TRBJ1-2; D is undetermined. V shed 1 base and J shed 4 bases, with 10 bases lying between them. The CDR3 has 14 residues. Germline V gives CDR1 SGHAT, CDR2 FQNNGV. CDR3 DNA sequence: TGTGCCAGCAGCTTAGGTTCCGGCAGCTATGGCTACACCTTC. Its protein product is CASSLGSGSYGYTF.

This clone has just a few counts. J is TRBJ2-1 and V is TRBV14; D not resolved. Deletions cut 3 bases from V and 0 bases from J, with 15 bases between. The CDR3 contains 17 residues. Germline loops: CDR1 SGHDN, CDR2 FVKESK. CDR3 DNA sequence: TGTGCCAGCAGCCATAGATTAGGCGGAAGCTCCTACAATGAGCAGTTCTTC. Protein product: CASSHRLGGSSYNEQFF.

The chain has TRBV5-6 and TRBJ2-5; D is possibly TRBD2 (5 bases). Germline loops: CDR1 SGHDT, CDR2 YYEEEE. The CDR3 is 15 residues long. The V gene lost 0 bases and the J gene lost 5 bases, with 14 bases spanning the gap. The CDR3 spells CASSLGTGMGETQYF. Here the CDR3 DNA reads TGTGCCAGCAGCTTGGGTACCGGGATGGGGGAGACCCAGTACTTC.

This chain links TRBV5-1 with TRBJ2-1, with TRBD1 matching 7 bases. J gave up 7 bases and V 3 bases, and 10 bases lay outside the gene matches. Germline V lookup: CDR1 SGHRS, CDR2 YFSETQ. This CDR3 contains 15 residues. The CDR3 loop is CASSSLTGARNEQFF. The CDR3 region has the DNA TGCGCCAGCAGCTCCCTAACAGGGGCTCGGAATGAGCAGTTCTTC.

The chain employs TRBV9 and TRBJ2-5; TRBD1 or TRBD2 may be the D gene (6 bases each). CDR1 and CDR2 (germline): SGDLS, YYNGEE. With 4 bases removed from V and 2 bases from J, the gap between germline ends came to 12 bases. This CDR3 spans 14 amino acids. CDR3 bases: TGTGCCAGCAGCAGGACTACAGGGCAAGAGACCCAGTACTTC. Its translation is CASSRTTGQETQYF.

The sample holds a few counts of this clone. The chain is built from TRBV6-6 and TRBJ1-2; D may be TRBD1 (5 bases). CDR1 MNHNY and CDR2 SVGAGI come from the germline V gene (reference sequence). V lost 6 bases, J lost 5 bases, and 16 bases lay in between. The CDR3 loop spans 14 amino acids. For the CDR3, the DNA is TGTGCCAGCAGCTGGGGGGAGGAAGGGTATGGCTACACCTTC. This encodes CASSWGEEGYGYTF.

The genes are TRBV6-1 and TRBJ1-4, with a possible D match to TRBD1 (6 bases). This CDR3 has 13 residues. Trimming removed 8 bases from V and 8 bases from J, with 15 bases in between. CDR1 MNHNS and CDR2 SASEGT come from the germline V gene. The CDR3 loop reads CASLRGQWEKLFF. The CDR3 DNA follows: TGTGCCAGCCTCAGGGGCCAATGGGAAAAACTGTTTTTT.

This clone was detected many times. V is TRBV28 and J is TRBJ2-1; D remains ambiguous. The CDR3 is made up of 12 amino acids. Trimming left V 3 bases short and J 7 bases short, with 7 bases between. The germline V gene has CDR1 MDHEN and CDR2 SYDVKM. The CDR3 DNA reads as TGTGCCAGCAGTTTGGGTAGAAATGAGCAGTTCTTC. This gives the protein CASSLGRNEQFF.

This clone was detected a few times. The chain is built from TRBV29-1 and TRBJ2-7; 8 bases align to TRBD2. Germline trimming cut 7 bases from V and 5 bases from J; bases unmatched to any gene: 7. This CDR3 spans 12 amino acids. From germline, CDR1 is SQVTM and CDR2 ANQGSEA. This CDR3 reads CSARLASDEQYF. Here the CDR3 DNA reads TGCAGCGCCCGACTAGCGTCGGACGAGCAGTACTTC.

Details on this clone: This clone may be a read error of a much larger clone one base away. The rearrangement uses TRBV28 and TRBJ2-6; D not resolved. Germline loops: CDR1 MDHEN, CDR2 SYDVKM. There are 13 residues in the CDR3. V gave up 6 bases and J gave up 3 bases, with 6 bases separating them. In nucleotides, the CDR3 is TGTGCCAGCAGCTTAGTTGGGGCCAACGTCCTGACTTTC. Its protein is CASSLVGANVLTF. The whole variable domain, filled in from reference TRBV28 and TRBJ2-6, reads DVKVTQSSRYLVKRTGEKVFLECVQDMDHENMFWYRQDPGLGLRLIYFSYDVKMKEKGDIPEGYSVSREKKERFSLILESASTNQTSMYLCASSLVGANVLTFGAGSRLTVL.